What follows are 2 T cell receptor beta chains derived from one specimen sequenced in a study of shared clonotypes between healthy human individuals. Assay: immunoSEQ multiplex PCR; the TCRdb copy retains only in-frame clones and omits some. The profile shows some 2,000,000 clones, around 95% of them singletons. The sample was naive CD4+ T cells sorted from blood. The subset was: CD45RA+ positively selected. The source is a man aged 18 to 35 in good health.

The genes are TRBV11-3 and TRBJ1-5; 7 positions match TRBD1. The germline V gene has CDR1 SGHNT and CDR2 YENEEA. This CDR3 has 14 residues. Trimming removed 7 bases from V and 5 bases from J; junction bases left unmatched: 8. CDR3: CASIAGTADQPQHF. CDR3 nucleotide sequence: TGTGCCAGCATCGCCGGGACAGCAGATCAGCCCCAGCATTTT.

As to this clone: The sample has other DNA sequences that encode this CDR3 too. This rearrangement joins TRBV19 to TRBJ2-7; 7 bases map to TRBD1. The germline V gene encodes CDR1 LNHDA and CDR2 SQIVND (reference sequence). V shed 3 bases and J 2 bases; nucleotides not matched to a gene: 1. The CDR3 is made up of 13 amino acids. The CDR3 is CASSIDRAYEQYF. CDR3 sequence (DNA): TGTGCCAGTAGTATCGACAGGGCCTACGAGCAGTACTTC.